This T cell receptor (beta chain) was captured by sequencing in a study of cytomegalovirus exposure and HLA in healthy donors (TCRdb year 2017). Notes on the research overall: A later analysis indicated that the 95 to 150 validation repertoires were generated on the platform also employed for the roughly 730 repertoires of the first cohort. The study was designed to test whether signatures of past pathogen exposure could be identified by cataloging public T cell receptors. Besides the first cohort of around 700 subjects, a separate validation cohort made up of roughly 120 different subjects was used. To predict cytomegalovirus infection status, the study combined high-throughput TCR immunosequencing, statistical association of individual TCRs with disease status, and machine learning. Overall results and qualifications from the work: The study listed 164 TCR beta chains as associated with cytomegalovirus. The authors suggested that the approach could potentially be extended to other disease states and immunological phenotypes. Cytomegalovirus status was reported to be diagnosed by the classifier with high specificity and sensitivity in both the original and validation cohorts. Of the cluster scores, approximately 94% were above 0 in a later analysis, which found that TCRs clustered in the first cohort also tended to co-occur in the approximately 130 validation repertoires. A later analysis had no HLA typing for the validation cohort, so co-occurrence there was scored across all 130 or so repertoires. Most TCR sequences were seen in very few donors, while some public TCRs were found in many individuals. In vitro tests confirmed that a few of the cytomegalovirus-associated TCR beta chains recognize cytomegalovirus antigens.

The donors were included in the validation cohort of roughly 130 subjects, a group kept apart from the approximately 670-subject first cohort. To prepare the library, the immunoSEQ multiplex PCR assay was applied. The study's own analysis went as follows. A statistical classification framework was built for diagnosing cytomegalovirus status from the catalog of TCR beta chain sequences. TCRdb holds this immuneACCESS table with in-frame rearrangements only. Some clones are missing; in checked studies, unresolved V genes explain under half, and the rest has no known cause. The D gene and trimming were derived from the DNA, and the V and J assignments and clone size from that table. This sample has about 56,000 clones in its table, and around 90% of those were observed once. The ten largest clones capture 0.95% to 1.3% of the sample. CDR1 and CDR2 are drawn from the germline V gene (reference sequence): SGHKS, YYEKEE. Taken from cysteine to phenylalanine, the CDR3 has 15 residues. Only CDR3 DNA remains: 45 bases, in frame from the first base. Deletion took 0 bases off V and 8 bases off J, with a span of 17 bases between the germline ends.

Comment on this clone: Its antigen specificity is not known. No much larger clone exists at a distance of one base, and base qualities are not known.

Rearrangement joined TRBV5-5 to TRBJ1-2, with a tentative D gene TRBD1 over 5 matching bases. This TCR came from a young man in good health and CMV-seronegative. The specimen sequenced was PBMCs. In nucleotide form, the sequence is TGTGCCAGCAGCTTGGGACAGCCGTCGGCGGGGGGCTACACCTTC. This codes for CASSLGQPSAGGYTF. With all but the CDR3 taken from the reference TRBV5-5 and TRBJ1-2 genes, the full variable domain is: DAGVTQSPTHLIKTRGQQVTLRCSPISGHKSVSWYQQVLGQGPQFIFQYYEKEERGRGNFPDRFSARQFPNYSSELNVNALLLGDSALYLCASSLGQPSAGGYTFGSGTRLTVV.